These T cell receptor beta chains were read from a single sample in a study of blood T cell repertoires in COVID-19. TCRdb's table, derived via immunoSEQ multiplex PCR, lists solely in-frame clones and lacks some. Of some 160,000 clones detected, around 85% appear once; the ten largest clones hold roughly 8.4%. Sequencing was done on a sample of peripheral blood. The source of these receptors is a woman older than 75 with COVID-19, enrolled during active disease. CDR3s include the opening cysteine and the closing phenylalanine or tryptophan. The D gene is left open where the match is weak. Size values are once, few and many counts, or a class for expanded clones, and some rows have none.

v_call,j_call,d_call,clone_size,cdr3_aa,cdr3_nt
TRBV28,TRBJ1-5,.,.,CASSLYGSGNQPQHF,TGTGCCAGCAGTTTATATGGTAGTGGCAATCAGCCCCAGCATTTT
TRBV27,TRBJ2-1,TRBD2,.,CASRRAGEAWNEQFF,TGTGCCAGCAGGCGGGCGGGGGAAGCATGGAATGAGCAGTTCTTC
TRBV21-1,TRBJ1-2,.,few,CASSKGRQDRDYGYTF,TGTGCCAGCAGCAAAGGACGACAGGACCGCGACTATGGCTACACCTTC
TRBV2,TRBJ1-6,.,.,CASSEGQGPGAGSPLHF,TGTGCCAGCAGTGAGGGCCAGGGGCCAGGGGCCGGTTCACCCCTCCACTTT
TRBV5-1,TRBJ1-6,.,.,CASSLSGGGVSPLHF,TGCGCCAGCAGCTTGAGTGGGGGAGGTGTTTCACCCCTCCACTTT
TRBV11-3,TRBJ2-3,.,.,CASSPQSALPETQYF,TGTGCCAGCAGCCCCCAGAGCGCTCTGCCGGAGACGCAGTATTTT
TRBV5-8,TRBJ2-1,TRBD1,.,CASSFQQGANVNEQFF,TGTGCCAGCAGCTTCCAACAGGGGGCGAATGTCAATGAGCAGTTCTTC
TRBV6-1,TRBJ1-2,TRBD1,.,CASSEPRGQGLHGYTF,TGTGCCAGCAGTGAACCCCGGGGACAGGGCCTCCATGGCTACACCTTC
TRBV20-1,TRBJ1-3,.,.,CSASKDTFSGNTIYF,TGCAGTGCTAGTAAGGACACCTTCTCTGGAAACACCATATATTTT
TRBV18,TRBJ1-5,.,.,CASSPGEGQPQHF,TGTGCCAGCTCCCCGGGGGAAGGTCAGCCCCAGCATTTT
TRBV5-1,TRBJ2-3,.,.,CASSLVGRGPDTQYF,TGCGCCAGCAGCTTGGTAGGCAGGGGCCCAGATACGCAGTATTTT
TRBV6-5,TRBJ2-7,.,.,CATRPLVAGPYEQYF,TGTGCCACTCGCCCCCTAGTGGCGGGGCCCTACGAGCAGTACTTC